These T cell receptor beta chains were read from a single sample in a study of T cell responses to AZD1222 COVID-19 vaccine. Data came from immunoSEQ multiplex PCR; TCRdb stores just in-frame clones and leaves some out. The sample lists over 120,000 clones, about 92% occurring once. The sample in question was peripheral blood, obtained 28 days after the second AZD1222 dose. All receptors come from an adult who received the AZD1222 COVID-19 vaccine. Each CDR3 is given with its conserved first and last residue. The order of the fields is V gene, CDR3 protein.

>TRBV6-1
CASSEYSSFYEQYF
>TRBV15
CATSVRQGNYGYTF
>TRBV30
CAWRGVGETQYF
>TRBV4-2
CASSQGQPDQPQHF
>TRBV11-2
CASSLTTPGTISSYEQYF
>TRBV19
CASSLQDRGAFF
>TRBV14
CASSQGPFAGGSNEQFF
>TRBV20-1
CSASLTARGSAFF
>TRBV7-6
CASSLVVGTNQPQHF
>TRBV28
CASSAPGIQETQYF
>TRBV28
CASSLLVAGGNEQFF
>TRBV6-2/TRBV6-3
CASSYLLDTQYF
>TRBV18
CASSQDRPEQYF
>TRBV19
CASKWGRPTSGNTIYF
>TRBV7-2
CASSKYSNQPQHF
>TRBV27
CASSPTGGTIYNEQFF
>TRBV6-1
CASSAPQRGYNEQFF
>TRBV5-6
CASSLGQGITEAFF
>TRBV5-1
CASSPTSVTGELFF
>TRBV7-2
CASSLSQGNTEAFF
>TRBV28
CASSFIGATGGESETQYF
>TRBV5-6
CASRDEGAQGYTF
>TRBV28
CASSLGAGSSAYEQYF
>TRBV6-5
CASRKGRGTEAFF
>TRBV11-2
CASSPRGRGSLYNSPLHF
>TRBV2
CASTRDSDTQYF
>TRBV6-6
CASRASGYEQYF
>TRBV14
CASSQGQGGTDTQYF
>TRBV4-3
CASSQDSKPNQPQHF
>TRBV19
CASSPSGSHEQYF
>TRBV7-9
CASSLGTSWTGELFF
>TRBV19
CASSISRYNEQFF
>TRBV2
CASRWTDSLEKLFF
>TRBV28
CATLLDTEAFF
>TRBV30
CALQDWGYGYTF
>TRBV6-5
CASKRSGQGLYGYTF
>TRBV6-5
CASSYSRGITQYF
>TRBV5-4
CASSLAGAGGDSGYTF
>TRBV2
CANRPGETEAFF
>TRBV29-1
CSVEDPLARVGNTIYF
>TRBV5-6
CASSLAPGETYGYTF
>TRBV6-2/TRBV6-3
CASSDDLRNGELFF
>TRBV21-1
CASTRGQGISYEQYF
>TRBV19
CASSIDYRGSYNEQFF
>TRBV3-1/TRBV3-2
CASSPGTGFEQYF
>TRBV5-8
CASSLAGNQPQHF
>TRBV7-9
CASSSDRTGSSYEQYF
>TRBV7-2
CASSSYTGHNGYTF
>TRBV5-4
CASTRGGLNTEAFF
>TRBV9
CASSVGGHEKLFF
>TRBV27
CASSFLGSATEAFF
>TRBV5-1
CASSYRPGQEAFF
>TRBV9
CASSVGAGEGDTQYF
>TRBV7-2
CASSLGQLNTEAFF
>TRBV7-9
CASSLGAVARGRGETQYF